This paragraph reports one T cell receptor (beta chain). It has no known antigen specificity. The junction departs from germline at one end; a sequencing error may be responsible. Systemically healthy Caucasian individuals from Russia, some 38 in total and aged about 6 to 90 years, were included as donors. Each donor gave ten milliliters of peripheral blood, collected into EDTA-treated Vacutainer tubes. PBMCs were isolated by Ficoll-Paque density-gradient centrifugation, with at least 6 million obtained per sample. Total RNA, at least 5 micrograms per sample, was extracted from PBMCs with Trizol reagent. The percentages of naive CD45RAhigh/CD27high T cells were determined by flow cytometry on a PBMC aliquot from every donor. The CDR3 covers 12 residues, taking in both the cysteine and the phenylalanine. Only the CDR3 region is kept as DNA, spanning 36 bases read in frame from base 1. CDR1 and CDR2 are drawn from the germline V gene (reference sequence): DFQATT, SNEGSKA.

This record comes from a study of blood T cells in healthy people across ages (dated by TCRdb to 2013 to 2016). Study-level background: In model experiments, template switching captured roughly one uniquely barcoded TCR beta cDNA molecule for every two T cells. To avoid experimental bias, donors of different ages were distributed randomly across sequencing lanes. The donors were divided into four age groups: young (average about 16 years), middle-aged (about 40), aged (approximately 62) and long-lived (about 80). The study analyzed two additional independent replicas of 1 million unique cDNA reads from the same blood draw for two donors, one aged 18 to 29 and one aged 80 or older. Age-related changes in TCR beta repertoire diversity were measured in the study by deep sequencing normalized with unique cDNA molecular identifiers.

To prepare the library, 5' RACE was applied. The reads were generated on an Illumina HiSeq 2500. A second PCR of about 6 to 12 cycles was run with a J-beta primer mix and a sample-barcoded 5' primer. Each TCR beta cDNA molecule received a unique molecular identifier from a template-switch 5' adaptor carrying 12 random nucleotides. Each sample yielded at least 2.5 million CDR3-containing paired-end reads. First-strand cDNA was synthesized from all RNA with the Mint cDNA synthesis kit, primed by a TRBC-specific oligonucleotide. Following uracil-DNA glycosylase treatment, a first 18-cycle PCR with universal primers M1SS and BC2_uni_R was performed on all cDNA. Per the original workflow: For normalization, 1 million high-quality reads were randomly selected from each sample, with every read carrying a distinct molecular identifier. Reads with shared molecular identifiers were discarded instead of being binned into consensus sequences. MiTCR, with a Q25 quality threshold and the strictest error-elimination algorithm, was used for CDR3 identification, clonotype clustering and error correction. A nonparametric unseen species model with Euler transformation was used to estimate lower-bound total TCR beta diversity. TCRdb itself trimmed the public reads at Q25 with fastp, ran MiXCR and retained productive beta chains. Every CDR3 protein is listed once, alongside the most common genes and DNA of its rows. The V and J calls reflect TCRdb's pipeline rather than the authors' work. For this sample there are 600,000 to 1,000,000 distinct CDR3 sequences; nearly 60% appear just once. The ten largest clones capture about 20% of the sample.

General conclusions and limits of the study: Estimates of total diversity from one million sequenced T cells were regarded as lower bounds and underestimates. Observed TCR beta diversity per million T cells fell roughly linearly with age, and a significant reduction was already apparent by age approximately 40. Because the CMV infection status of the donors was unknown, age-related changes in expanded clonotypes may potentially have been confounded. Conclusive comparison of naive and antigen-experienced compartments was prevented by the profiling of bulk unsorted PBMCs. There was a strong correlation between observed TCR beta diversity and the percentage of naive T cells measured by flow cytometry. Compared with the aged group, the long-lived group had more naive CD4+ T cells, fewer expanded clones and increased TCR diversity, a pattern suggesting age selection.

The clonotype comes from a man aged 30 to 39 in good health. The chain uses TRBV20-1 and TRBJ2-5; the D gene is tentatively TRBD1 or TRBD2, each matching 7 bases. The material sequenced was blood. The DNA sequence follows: TGCAGTGCTCGACAGGGAGGGGAGACCCGGTACTTC. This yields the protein CSARQGGETRYF.